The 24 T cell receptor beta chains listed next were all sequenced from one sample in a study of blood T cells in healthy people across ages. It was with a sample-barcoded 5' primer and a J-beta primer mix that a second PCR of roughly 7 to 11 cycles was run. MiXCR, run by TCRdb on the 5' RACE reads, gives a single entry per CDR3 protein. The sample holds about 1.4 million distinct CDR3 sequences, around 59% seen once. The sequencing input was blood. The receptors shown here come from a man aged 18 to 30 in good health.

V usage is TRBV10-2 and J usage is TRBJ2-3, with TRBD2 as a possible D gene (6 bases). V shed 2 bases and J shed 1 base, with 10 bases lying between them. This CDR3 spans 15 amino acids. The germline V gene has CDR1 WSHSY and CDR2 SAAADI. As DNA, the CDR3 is TGCGCCAGCAGTGAGCCCGGGAGCGGCACAGATACGCAGTATTTT. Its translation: CASSEPGSGTDTQYF.

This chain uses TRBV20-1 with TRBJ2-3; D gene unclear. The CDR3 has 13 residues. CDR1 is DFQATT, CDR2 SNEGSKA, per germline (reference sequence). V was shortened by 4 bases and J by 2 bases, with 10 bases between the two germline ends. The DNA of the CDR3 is TGCAGTGCTATACTAATAAACACAGATACGCAGTATTTT. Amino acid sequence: CSAILINTDTQYF.

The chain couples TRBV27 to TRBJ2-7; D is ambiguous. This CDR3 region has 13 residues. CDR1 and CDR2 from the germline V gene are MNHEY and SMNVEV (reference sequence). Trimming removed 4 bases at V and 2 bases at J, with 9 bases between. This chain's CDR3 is CASSSHNTYEQYF. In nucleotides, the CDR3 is TGTGCCAGCAGTTCTCACAATACCTACGAGCAGTACTTC.

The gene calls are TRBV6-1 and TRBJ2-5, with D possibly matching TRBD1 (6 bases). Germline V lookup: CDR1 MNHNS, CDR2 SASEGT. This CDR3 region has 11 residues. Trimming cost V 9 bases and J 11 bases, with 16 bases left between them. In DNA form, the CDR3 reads TGTGCCAGAATCTTCGCAGGGGAGCAGTACTTC. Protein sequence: CARIFAGEQYF.

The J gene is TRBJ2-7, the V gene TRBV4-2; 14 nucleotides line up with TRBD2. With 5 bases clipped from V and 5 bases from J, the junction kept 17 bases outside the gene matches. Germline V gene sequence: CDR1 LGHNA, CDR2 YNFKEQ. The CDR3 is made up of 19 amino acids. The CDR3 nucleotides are TGTGCCAGCAGCTACTATCCCGGGACTAGCGGGAGTCAGGCGGACGAGCAGTACTTC. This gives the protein CASSYYPGTSGSQADEQYF.

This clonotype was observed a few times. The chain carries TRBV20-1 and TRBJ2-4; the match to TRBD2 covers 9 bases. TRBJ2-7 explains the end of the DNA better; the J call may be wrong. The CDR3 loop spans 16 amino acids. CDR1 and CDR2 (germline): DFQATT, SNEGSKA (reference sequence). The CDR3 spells CSARDGSSGSAYEQYF. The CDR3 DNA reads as TGCAGTGCTAGAGATGGGAGTAGCGGGAGCGCGTACGAGCAGTACTTC.

CDR3 nucleotide sequence: TGCAGTGCTAGTACTACAGCCAAAAACATTCAGTACTTC. It yields the protein CSASTTAKNIQYF. V and J are TRBV20-1 and TRBJ2-4; D gene unclear. The V gene lost 3 bases and the J gene lost 0 bases, with 6 bases spanning the gap. CDR1 is DFQATT and CDR2 is SNEGSKA in the germline V gene (reference sequence). CDR3 length: 13 residues.

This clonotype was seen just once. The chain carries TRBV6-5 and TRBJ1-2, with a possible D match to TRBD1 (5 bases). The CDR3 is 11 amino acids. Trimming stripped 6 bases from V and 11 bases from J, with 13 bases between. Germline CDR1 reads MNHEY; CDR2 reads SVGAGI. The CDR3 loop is CASSRDDSYTF. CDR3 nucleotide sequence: TGTGCCAGCAGCAGGGACGATAGTTACACCTTC.

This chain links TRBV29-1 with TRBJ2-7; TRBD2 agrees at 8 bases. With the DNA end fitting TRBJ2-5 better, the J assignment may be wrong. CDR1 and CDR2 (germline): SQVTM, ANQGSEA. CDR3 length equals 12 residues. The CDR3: CSAGLAYETQYF. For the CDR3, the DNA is TGCAGCGCAGGACTAGCCTATGAGACCCAGTACTTC.

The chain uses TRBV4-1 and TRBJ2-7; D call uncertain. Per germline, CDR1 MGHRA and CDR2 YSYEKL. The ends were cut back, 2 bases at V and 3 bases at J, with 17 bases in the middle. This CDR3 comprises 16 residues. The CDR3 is CASSQLFCAERYEQYF. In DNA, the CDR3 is TGCGCCAGCAGCCAACTTTTCTGTGCTGAGCGCTACGAGCAGTACTTC.

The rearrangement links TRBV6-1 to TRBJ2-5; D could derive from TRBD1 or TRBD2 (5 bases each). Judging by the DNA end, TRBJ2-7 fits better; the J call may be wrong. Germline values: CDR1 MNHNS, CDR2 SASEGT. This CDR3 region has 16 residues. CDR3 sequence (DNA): TGTGCCAGCAGTGAAGATGTCGGGGCGCCTTTTAACGAGCAGTACTTC. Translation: CASSEDVGAPFNEQYF.

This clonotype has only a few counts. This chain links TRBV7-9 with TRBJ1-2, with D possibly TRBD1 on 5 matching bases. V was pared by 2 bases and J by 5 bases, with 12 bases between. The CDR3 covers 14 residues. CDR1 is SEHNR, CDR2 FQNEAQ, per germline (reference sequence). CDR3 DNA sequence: TGTGCCAGCAGCTTATCAGGCGGACAATATGGCTACACCTTC. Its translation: CASSLSGGQYGYTF.

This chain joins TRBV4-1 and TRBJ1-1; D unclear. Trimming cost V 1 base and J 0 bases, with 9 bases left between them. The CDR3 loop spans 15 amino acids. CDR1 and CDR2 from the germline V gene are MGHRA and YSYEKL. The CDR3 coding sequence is TGCGCCAGCAGCCAAGGATGGCCAATGAACACTGAAGCTTTCTTT. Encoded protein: CASSQGWPMNTEAFF.

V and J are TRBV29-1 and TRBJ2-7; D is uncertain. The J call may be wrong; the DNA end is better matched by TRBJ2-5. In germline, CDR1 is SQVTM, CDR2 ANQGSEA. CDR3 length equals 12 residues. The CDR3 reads CSVAQIKETQYF. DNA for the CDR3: TGCAGCGTAGCCCAAATAAAGGAGACCCAGTACTTC.

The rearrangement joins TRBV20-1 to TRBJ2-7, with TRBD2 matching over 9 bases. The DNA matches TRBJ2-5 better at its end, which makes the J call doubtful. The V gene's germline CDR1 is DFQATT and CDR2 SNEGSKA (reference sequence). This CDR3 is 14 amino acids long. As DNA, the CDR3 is TGCAGTGCTAGAAATCAGCGGGGGGAAGAGACCCAGTACTTC. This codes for CSARNQRGEETQYF.

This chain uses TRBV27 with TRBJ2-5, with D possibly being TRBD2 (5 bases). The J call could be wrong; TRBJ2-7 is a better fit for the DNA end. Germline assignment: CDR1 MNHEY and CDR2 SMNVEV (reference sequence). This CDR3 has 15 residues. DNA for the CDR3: TGTGCCAGCAGTTTATCGGGAACGGGAAACTACGAGCAGTACTTC. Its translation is CASSLSGTGNYEQYF.

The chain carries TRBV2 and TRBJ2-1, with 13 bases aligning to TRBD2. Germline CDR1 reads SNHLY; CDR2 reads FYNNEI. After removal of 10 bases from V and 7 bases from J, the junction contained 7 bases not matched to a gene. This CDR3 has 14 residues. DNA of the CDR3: TGTGCCACCCAAAGGACTAGCGGGAGTAATGAGCAGTTCTTC. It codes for CATQRTSGSNEQFF.

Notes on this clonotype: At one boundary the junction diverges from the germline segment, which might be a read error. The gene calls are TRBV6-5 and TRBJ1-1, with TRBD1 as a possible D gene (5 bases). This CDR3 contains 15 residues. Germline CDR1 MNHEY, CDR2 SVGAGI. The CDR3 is CTSGMSPSGLTEAFF. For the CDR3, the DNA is TGTACCAGCGGTATGAGTCCGTCGGGGCTCACTGAAGCTTTCTTT.

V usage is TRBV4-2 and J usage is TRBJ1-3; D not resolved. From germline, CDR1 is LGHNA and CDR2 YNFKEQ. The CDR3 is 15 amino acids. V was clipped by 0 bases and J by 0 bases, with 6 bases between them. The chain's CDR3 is CASSQDWVSGNTIYF. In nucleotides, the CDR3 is TGTGCCAGCAGCCAAGATTGGGTCTCTGGAAACACCATATATTTT.

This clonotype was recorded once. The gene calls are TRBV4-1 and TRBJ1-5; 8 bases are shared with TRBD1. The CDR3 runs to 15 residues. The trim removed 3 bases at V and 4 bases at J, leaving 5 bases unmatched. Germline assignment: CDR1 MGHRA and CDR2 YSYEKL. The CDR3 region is CASSHSQGENQPQHF. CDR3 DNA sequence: TGCGCCAGCAGCCATTCACAGGGGGAGAATCAGCCCCAGCATTTT.

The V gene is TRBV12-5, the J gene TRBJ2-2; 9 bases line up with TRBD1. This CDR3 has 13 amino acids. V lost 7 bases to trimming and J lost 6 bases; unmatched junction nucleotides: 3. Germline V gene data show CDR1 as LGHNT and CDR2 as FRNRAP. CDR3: CASAGQGPGELFF. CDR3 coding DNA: TGTGCTAGTGCGGGACAGGGCCCCGGGGAGCTGTTTTTT.

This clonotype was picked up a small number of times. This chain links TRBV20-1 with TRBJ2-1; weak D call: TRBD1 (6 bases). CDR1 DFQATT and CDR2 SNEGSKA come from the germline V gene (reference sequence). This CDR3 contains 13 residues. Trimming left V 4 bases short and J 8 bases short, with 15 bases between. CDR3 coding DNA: TGCAGTGCTAATCCTGAGGGGGTTGATGAGCAGTTCTTC. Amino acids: CSANPEGVDEQFF.

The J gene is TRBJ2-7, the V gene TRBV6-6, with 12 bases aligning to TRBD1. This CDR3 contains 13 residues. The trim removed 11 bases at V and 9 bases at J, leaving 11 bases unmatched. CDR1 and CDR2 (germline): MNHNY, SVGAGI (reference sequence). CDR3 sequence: CAVRGTGGWGQYF. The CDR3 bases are TGTGCCGTCCGGGGGACAGGGGGCTGGGGGCAGTACTTC.

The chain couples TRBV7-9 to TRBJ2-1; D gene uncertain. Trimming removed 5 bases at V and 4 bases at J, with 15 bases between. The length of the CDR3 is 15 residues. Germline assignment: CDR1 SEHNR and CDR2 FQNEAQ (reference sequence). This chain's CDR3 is CASSPSGNLYNEQFF. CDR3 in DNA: TGTGCCAGCAGCCCCTCCGGAAATCTATACAATGAGCAGTTCTTC. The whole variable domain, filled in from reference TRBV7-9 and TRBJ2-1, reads DTGVSQNPRHKITKRGQNVTFRCDPISEHNRLYWYRQTLGQGPEFLTYFQNEAQLEKSRLLSDRFSAERPKGSFSTLEIQRTEQGDSAMYLCASSPSGNLYNEQFFGPGTRLTVL.